This passage covers 32 T cell receptor beta chains from one sample sequenced in a study of blood T cell repertoires in COVID-19. Assay: immunoSEQ multiplex PCR; the TCRdb copy retains only in-frame clones and omits some. The table shows about 250,000 clones, with around 82% occurring only once. Input material: peripheral blood. The receptors stem from a woman older than 75 with active or convalescent COVID-19.

This rearrangement joins TRBV5-1 to TRBJ2-7; TRBD1 is a possible D gene (6 bases). This CDR3 has 15 amino acids. Germline V gives CDR1 SGHRS, CDR2 YFSETQ. Trimming took off 4 bases at V and 1 base at J, with 15 bases between the two ends. The CDR3 here is CASSDRTESSYEQYF. CDR3 in DNA: TGCGCCAGCAGCGACAGGACAGAGTCGTCCTACGAGCAGTACTTC.

The V gene is TRBV6-2 or TRBV6-3, the J gene TRBJ2-1; D is unresolved. Germline CDR1 and CDR2: MNHEY and SVGEGT. The CDR3 has 12 residues. With 0 bases removed from V and 10 bases from J, the gap between germline ends came to 7 bases. The CDR3 DNA reads as TGTGCCAGCAGTTACTCCCCTAGAGAGCAGTTCTTC. It is translated as CASSYSPREQFF.

The chain carries TRBV29-1 and TRBJ2-7, with TRBD2 matching 12 bases. This CDR3 spans 17 amino acids. V trimming: 7 bases; J trimming: 2 bases; junction bases outside the gene matches: 15. Germline V gives CDR1 SQVTM, CDR2 ANQGSEA. CDR3 region: CSAGRGGLAGPAYEQYF. CDR3 DNA sequence: TGCAGCGCCGGGAGGGGGGGACTAGCGGGTCCGGCCTACGAGCAGTACTTC.

This clone came up a few times. The genes are TRBV10-3 and TRBJ1-3; tentatively, D is TRBD1 (6 bases). The CDR3 loop spans 14 amino acids. Per the germline V gene, CDR1 is ENHRY and CDR2 is SYGVKD. Deletions cut 4 bases from V and 2 bases from J, with 9 bases between. CDR3 DNA sequence: TGTGCCATCAGTGGGGGGGGCCCTGGAAACACCATATATTTT. This codes for CAISGGGPGNTIYF.

The chain couples TRBV7-9 to TRBJ2-1, with TRBD2 matching 15 bases. The germline gives CDR1 SEHNR, CDR2 FQNEAQ (reference sequence). This CDR3 contains 18 residues. V lost 6 bases to trimming and J lost 5 bases; unmatched junction nucleotides: 11. The chain's CDR3 is CASSPPGLAGGAHNEQFF. Here the CDR3 DNA reads TGTGCCAGCAGTCCCCCGGGACTAGCGGGGGGTGCCCACAATGAGCAGTTCTTC. The full variable domain, in which reference TRBV7-9 and TRBJ2-1 provide the parts outside the CDR3, is DTGVSQNPRHKITKRGQNVTFRCDPISEHNRLYWYRQTLGQGPEFLTYFQNEAQLEKSRLLSDRFSAERPKGSFSTLEIQRTEQGDSAMYLCASSPPGLAGGAHNEQFFGPGTRLTVL.

V usage is TRBV28 and J usage is TRBJ1-6; 8 positions agree with TRBD1. Germline CDR1 reads MDHEN; CDR2 reads SYDVKM. Losses at the gene ends were 5 bases for V and 7 bases for J; bases not matched to a gene: 7. The CDR3 totals 15 residues. The CDR3 coding sequence is TGTGCCAGCAGTGGACAGGACAGGGCAAATTCACCCCTCCACTTT. Translating it yields CASSGQDRANSPLHF.

V is TRBV7-9 and J is TRBJ2-1; D call uncertain. This CDR3 region has 14 residues. V was pared by 1 base and J by 6 bases, with 10 bases between. CDR1 is SEHNR, CDR2 FQNEAQ, per germline (reference sequence). CDR3 in amino acids: CASSLDTTVNEQFF. CDR3 DNA: TGTGCCAGCAGCTTAGATACTACGGTCAATGAGCAGTTCTTC.

This clone has a single count. J is TRBJ2-2 and V is TRBV5-6; TRBD2 aligns across 10 bases. CDR1 is SGHDT and CDR2 is YYEEEE in the germline V gene. The CDR3 totals 15 residues. Germline trimming cut 1 base from V and 6 bases from J; bases unmatched to any gene: 3. CDR3 in DNA: TGTGCCAGCAGCTTGTCGAGCGGGGGGGCCGGGGAGCTGTTTTTT. Encoded protein: CASSLSSGGAGELFF.

CDR3 sequence: CASSHQDQGLGGYTF. The CDR3 region has the DNA TGTGCCAGCAGCCACCAAGATCAGGGGCTTGGTGGCTACACCTTC. The rearrangement joins TRBV2 to TRBJ1-2; possibly TRBD1 for D (6 bases). The CDR3 length is 15 residues. CDR1 and CDR2 from the germline V gene are SNHLY and FYNNEI. V lost 6 bases to trimming and J lost 7 bases, with 21 bases between them.

This chain connects TRBV30 to TRBJ1-3; D not resolved. Germline V gene lookup returns CDR1 GTSNPN and CDR2 SVGIG (reference sequence). V shed 4 bases and J shed 0 bases, with 4 bases lying between them. This CDR3 has 12 amino acids. CDR3 DNA sequence: TGTGCCTGGACAGGCTCTGGAAACACCATATATTTT. This codes for CAWTGSGNTIYF.

The chain uses TRBV5-1 and TRBJ2-7; D call uncertain. The germline V gene encodes CDR1 SGHRS and CDR2 YFSETQ. CDR3 length: 16 residues. Trimming cost V 0 bases and J 3 bases, with 16 bases left between them. The CDR3: CASSLALGLGNYEQYF. The CDR3 DNA sequence: TGCGCCAGCAGCTTGGCCTTAGGTCTAGGCAACTACGAGCAGTACTTC.

The chain links TRBV6-6 to TRBJ2-7; D may be TRBD1 (6 bases). V lost 6 bases and J lost 6, with 15 bases in between. Germline V gene data show CDR1 as MNHNY and CDR2 as SVGAGI (reference sequence). The CDR3 contains 13 residues. The CDR3 is CASRDTGKAEQYF. CDR3 DNA: TGTGCCAGCAGGGATACAGGGAAGGCCGAGCAGTACTTC.

This clone appeared once. This rearrangement joins TRBV28 to TRBJ1-1; D ambiguous. Trimming pared 2 bases from V and 10 bases from J, leaving 8 bases between. CDR1 and CDR2 from the germline V gene are MDHEN and SYDVKM. The CDR3 contains 11 residues. The CDR3 sequence: CASSLEFLAFF. CDR3 nucleotides: TGTGCCAGCAGTTTAGAGTTCTTAGCTTTCTTT.

This sequence joins TRBV28 and TRBJ1-4, with D unresolved. CDR1 MDHEN and CDR2 SYDVKM come from the germline V gene. The CDR3 has 13 amino acids. V shed 1 base and J shed 7 bases, with 7 bases lying between them. The chain's CDR3 is CASSLSVSEKLFF. The CDR3 DNA is TGTGCCAGCAGTTTATCTGTTAGTGAAAAACTGTTTTTT.

The rearrangement joins TRBV11-2 to TRBJ2-7; 10 nucleotides align to TRBD2. The CDR3 has 15 amino acids. The germline gives CDR1 SGHAT, CDR2 FQNNGV. The V and J ends lost 4 bases and 3 bases, in that order; junction bases with no gene match: 6. The CDR3 coding sequence is TGTGCCAGCAGCTGGGCGGCTAGCGGGAGCTACGAGCAGTACTTC. This sequence encodes CASSWAASGSYEQYF.

The count of this clone is one. This chain joins TRBV6-4 and TRBJ1-6; the D is unclear. Per the germline V gene, CDR1 is MRHNA and CDR2 is SNTAGT. The germline V and J ends were trimmed by 8 bases and 3 bases, with 14 bases remaining between them. The CDR3 extends over 15 amino acids. The CDR3 reads CASQIEGGYNSPLHF. CDR3 nucleotide sequence: TGTGCCAGCCAGATCGAAGGCGGCTATAATTCACCCCTCCACTTT.

The CDR3 region has the DNA TGCAGCACCGGACTAGCGGGAGCCGAGCAGTACTTC. Translated, it gives CSTGLAGAEQYF. V is TRBV29-1 and J is TRBJ2-7; 13 nucleotides line up with TRBD2. CDR3 length: 12 amino acids. The V gene's germline CDR1 is SQVTM and CDR2 ANQGSEA. The V and J ends lost 8 bases and 6 bases, in that order; junction bases with no gene match: 4.

The chain uses TRBV5-5 and TRBJ2-4; TRBD1 agrees at 8 bases. Germline CDR1 SGHKS, CDR2 YYEKEE (reference sequence). With V trimmed by 3 bases and J by 8 bases, 7 bases remained unmatched. The CDR3 spans 14 residues. The CDR3 nucleotides read TGTGCCAGCAGCTCCGACAGGGGAGGAGACATTCAGTACTTC. It yields the protein CASSSDRGGDIQYF.

The V and J genes are TRBV3-1 (or the pseudogene TRBV3-2) and TRBJ1-1; 7 positions match TRBD1. Germline V lookup: CDR1 LGHDT, CDR2 YNNKEL (reference sequence). The CDR3 length is 15 residues. J was trimmed by 1 base and V by 2 bases; bases with no gene match: 4. The CDR3 DNA is TGTGCCAGCAGCCAACCAGGGGGTGGGAACACTGAAGCTTTCTTT. It codes for CASSQPGGGNTEAFF.

The chain links TRBV6-2 or TRBV6-3 to TRBJ2-7, with D perhaps matching TRBD2 (5 bases). The germline CDR1 and CDR2 sequences are MNHEY and SVGEGT. The CDR3 contains 15 residues. V lost 2 bases to trimming and J lost 0 bases, with 11 bases between them. The DNA of the CDR3 is TGTGCCAGCAGTTACGACTACCGTGCCTCCTACGAGCAGTACTTC. It specifies CASSYDYRASYEQYF.

V gene TRBV27 combines with J gene TRBJ2-2; no clear D gene. The CDR3 spans 13 residues. Germline V lookup: CDR1 MNHEY, CDR2 SMNVEV (reference sequence). Trimming left V 4 bases short and J 3 bases short, with 6 bases between. The CDR3 DNA is TGTGCCAGCAGTTCGCACTACACCGGGGAGCTGTTTTTT. Amino acids: CASSSHYTGELFF.

The rearrangement links TRBV6-2 or TRBV6-3 to TRBJ1-5, with 9 nucleotides matching TRBD1. The V segment lost 6 bases and the J segment 7 bases; nucleotides outside the gene matches: 7. The CDR3 runs 14 residues. Germline CDR1 and CDR2: MNHEY and SVGEGT. Here the CDR3 reads CASSSGTGIQPQHF. CDR3 sequence (DNA): TGTGCCAGCAGCTCCGGGACAGGGATCCAGCCCCAGCATTTT.

This chain joins TRBV3-1 (or the pseudogene TRBV3-2) and TRBJ2-7; tentatively, D is TRBD2 (6 bases). The V end lost 5 bases, the J end lost 2 bases, and 13 bases lay between the germline ends. This CDR3 spans 14 amino acids. Germline loops: CDR1 LGHDT, CDR2 YNNKEL (reference sequence). In nucleotides, the CDR3 is TGTGCCAGCAGCTACCCGGGGGTTACCTACGAGCAGTACTTC. Encoded protein: CASSYPGVTYEQYF.

The genes are TRBV10-3 and TRBJ2-7; 11 bases line up with TRBD1. CDR1 and CDR2 (germline): ENHRY, SYGVKD. CDR3 length: 15 residues. V shed 4 bases, J shed 1 base, and the junction held 3 bases outside the gene matches. The CDR3 DNA follows: TGTGCCATCAGTGGCCGGGACAGGGGGTCCTACGAGCAGTACTTC. This codes for CAISGRDRGSYEQYF.

This clone was seen a single time. The chain uses TRBV30 and TRBJ1-6; 11 positions match TRBD1. V lost 2 bases to trimming and J lost 8 bases; unmatched junction nucleotides: 5. CDR1 is GTSNPN and CDR2 is SVGIG in the germline V gene (reference sequence). CDR3 length: 15 amino acids. In DNA, the CDR3 is TGTGCCTGGAGTCTAGGACAGGGGGCGGATTCACCCCTCCACTTT. Translation gives CAWSLGQGADSPLHF.

About this clone: Relative to the germline gene, one junction end is altered; a read error may explain this. The V gene is TRBV7-7, the J gene TRBJ2-1, with 9 bases fitting TRBD2. Looked up from germline, CDR1 is SSHAT and CDR2 is FNYEAQ (reference sequence). The CDR3 extends over 15 amino acids. The CDR3: CASSLGLAGINEQFF. The CDR3 DNA reads TGTGCTAGCAGCTTAGGTCTAGCGGGAATAAATGAGCAGTTCTTC. Variable domain in full (rest from reference TRBV7-7 and TRBJ2-1): GAGVSQSPRYKVTKRGQDVTLRCDPISSHATLYWYQQALGQGPEFLTYFNYEAQPDKSGLPSDRFSAERPEGSISTLTIQRTEQRDSAMYRCASSLGLAGINEQFFGPGTRLTVL.

CDR3 residues: CASSYSGSPDTQYF. CDR3 nucleotide sequence: TGCGCCAGCAGCTACAGCGGGAGCCCAGATACGCAGTATTTT. V and J are TRBV5-1 and TRBJ2-3, with 8 bases that match TRBD2. V dropped 3 bases and J dropped 4; count of bases not matched to a gene: 4. CDR1 is SGHRS, CDR2 YFSETQ, per germline. This CDR3 has 14 amino acids.

V and J are TRBV11-2 and TRBJ1-4, with a weak D call TRBD1 (5 bases). Germline assignment: CDR1 SGHAT and CDR2 FQNNGV. The CDR3 is 15 amino acids. With 2 bases removed from V and 7 bases from J, the gap between germline ends came to 14 bases. The CDR3 reads CASSLSSGGVEKLFF. The CDR3 DNA sequence: TGTGCCAGCAGCTTAAGTTCCGGGGGGGTTGAAAAACTGTTTTTT.

This chain uses TRBV19 with TRBJ1-6; 7 nucleotides line up with TRBD1. The CDR3 is 15 residues long. V shed 7 bases, J shed 7 bases, and the junction held 10 bases outside the gene matches. The germline gives CDR1 LNHDA, CDR2 SQIVND (reference sequence). The CDR3, as DNA: TGTGCCAGTACCCCGCAGGACAGGTCGAATTCACCCCTCCACTTT. Its translation is CASTPQDRSNSPLHF.

This chain uses TRBV5-1 with TRBJ2-2, with 10 bases identical to TRBD2. This CDR3 is 15 amino acids long. The germline V gene encodes CDR1 SGHRS and CDR2 YFSETQ. Unmatched junction bases numbered 0, after V lost 0 bases and J lost 4 bases. The CDR3 DNA is TGCGCCAGCAGCTTGGGGACTAGCGGCACCGGGGAGCTGTTTTTT. Protein sequence: CASSLGTSGTGELFF.

The chain links TRBV11-3 to TRBJ2-5, with 15 bases fitting TRBD2. This CDR3 spans 16 amino acids. J gave up 1 base and V 5 bases, and 2 bases lay outside the gene matches. Germline V gene data show CDR1 as SGHNT and CDR2 as YENEEA. CDR3 sequence reads: CASSPGLAGGQETQYF. In DNA form, the CDR3 reads TGTGCCAGCAGCCCGGGACTAGCGGGGGGCCAAGAGACCCAGTACTTC.

The chain joins TRBV5-1 to TRBJ2-2; the D gene is possibly TRBD1 (6 bases). The CDR3 is made up of 16 amino acids. Germline lookup yields CDR1 SGHRS and CDR2 YFSETQ. The V gene lost 0 bases and the J gene lost 5 bases, with 14 bases spanning the gap. For the CDR3, the DNA is TGCGCCAGCAGCTTGGGCTCAGGGGCTAATACCGGGGAGCTGTTTTTT. The encoded protein is CASSLGSGANTGELFF.